Listed below are T cell receptor beta chains from one sample, sequenced in a study of blood T cell repertoires in COVID-19. Method: immunoSEQ multiplex PCR; TCRdb's copy keeps in-frame clones and lacks some. Of 150,000 to 200,000 clones listed, about four fifths were seen once; the top ten hold approximately 6%. Sequences were obtained from peripheral blood. All receptors derive from a woman aged 40-49 years with COVID-19, enrolled during active disease. Each CDR3 is given with its conserved first and last residue. A D gene is named only where the DNA matches it firmly. Some rows mark clone size as missing; the rest say once, few, many or name a class of expanded clone.

V gene	J gene	clone size	D gene	CDR3 protein	CDR3 DNA
TRBV12-3/TRBV12-4	TRBJ2-1	-	TRBD1	CASRRGQLNEQFF	TGTGCCAGCAGACGGGGACAGTTAAATGAGCAGTTCTTC
TRBV18	TRBJ2-5	-	TRBD2	CASSQSLAGESGTQYF	TGTGCCAGCTCACAAAGCCTAGCGGGAGAATCGGGGACCCAGTACTTC
TRBV11-2	TRBJ1-3	-	TRBD1	CASSLQQGALSGNTIYF	TGTGCCAGCAGCCTACAACAGGGGGCCCTCTCTGGAAACACCATATATTTT
TRBV29-1	TRBJ2-1	once	TRBD2	CSAERGSTYNEQFF	TGCAGCGCCGAGCGGGGCTCTACCTACAATGAGCAGTTCTTC
TRBV5-5	TRBJ1-1	-	-	CASSSAGVLNTEAFF	TGTGCCAGCAGCTCAGCAGGGGTGCTGAACACTGAAGCTTTCTTT
TRBV4-1	TRBJ2-7	-	-	CASSQVGRGNEQYF	TGCGCCAGCAGCCAAGTCGGGAGAGGCAACGAGCAGTACTTC
TRBV14	TRBJ1-3	-	-	CASSPTYSGNTIYF	TGTGCCAGCAGCCCCACTTACTCTGGAAACACCATATATTTT
TRBV9	TRBJ2-2	-	-	CASSVGPTGELFF	TGTGCCAGCAGCGTAGGGCCCACCGGGGAGCTGTTTTTT
TRBV18	TRBJ2-3	-	TRBD2	CASSPRLAGGTDTQYF	TGTGCCAGCTCACCTCGACTAGCGGGGGGAACAGATACGCAGTATTTT
TRBV7-2	TRBJ1-6	-	TRBD1	CASRWTGKNSPLHF	TGTGCCAGCAGGTGGACAGGGAAGAATTCACCCCTCCACTTT
TRBV9	TRBJ2-7	-	-	CASSVVSSSYEQYF	TGTGCCAGCAGCGTAGTAAGTAGCTCCTACGAGCAGTACTTC
TRBV6-2/TRBV6-3	TRBJ2-3	once	-	CASSPSDSDTQYF	TGTGCCAGCAGCCCTTCGGACTCAGATACGCAGTATTTT
TRBV7-9	TRBJ2-3	-	TRBD2	CASSSGGSGTDTQYF	TGTGCCAGCAGCTCTGGCGGGAGTGGCACAGATACGCAGTATTTT
TRBV6-5	TRBJ1-5	once	-	CASRYSEHQPQHF	TGTGCCAGCAGGTACTCGGAGCATCAGCCCCAGCATTTT
TRBV11-2	TRBJ1-2	-	TRBD1	CASSSPGQRIYTF	TGTGCCAGCAGCTCGCCGGGACAGCGCATCTACACCTTC
TRBV5-1	TRBJ2-1	-	TRBD1	CASSPRSGTANEQFF	TGCGCCAGCAGCCCGAGATCCGGGACAGCTAATGAGCAGTTCTTC
TRBV5-1	TRBJ2-1	-	TRBD1	CASSSGQGPNEQFF	TGCGCCAGCAGCTCTGGACAGGGGCCCAATGAGCAGTTCTTC
TRBV7-9	TRBJ2-7	few	TRBD2	CASSSFGARLAGGYEQYF	TGTGCCAGCAGCTCATTCGGGGCACGACTAGCGGGAGGGTACGAGCAGTACTTC
TRBV13	TRBJ2-7	-	-	CASSLGNQDYSYEQYF	TGTGCCAGCAGCTTAGGAAACCAGGACTACTCCTACGAGCAGTACTTC
TRBV11-2	TRBJ1-2	-	TRBD1	CASSLGQGSYGYTF	TGTGCCAGCAGCTTAGGACAGGGGTCCTATGGCTACACCTTC
TRBV5-1	TRBJ1-2	-	TRBD1	CASSLGQGGYYGYTF	TGCGCCAGCAGCTTGGGGCAGGGGGGCTACTATGGCTACACCTTC
TRBV5-5	TRBJ1-6	-	-	CASIGQGQGNSPLHF	TGTGCCAGCATCGGTCAAGGGCAGGGCAATTCACCCCTCCACTTT
TRBV18	TRBJ2-5	-	-	CASSPPAPSSVETQYF	TGTGCCAGCTCACCACCTGCCCCTTCCTCGGTGGAGACCCAGTACTTC
TRBV11-2	TRBJ2-1	-	-	CASSPGLGSSYNEQFF	TGTGCCAGCAGCCCCGGACTGGGTAGCTCCTACAATGAGCAGTTCTTC
TRBV6-5	TRBJ2-1	-	TRBD2	CATASGRAGEQFF	TGTGCCACCGCCAGCGGGAGGGCAGGGGAGCAGTTCTTC
TRBV29-1	TRBJ2-7	-	TRBD1	CSVGPDRVFNSF	TGCAGCGTGGGTCCCGACAGGGTGTTTAATAGCTTC
TRBV4-3	TRBJ2-5	-	-	CASSQGWGGLQETQYF	TGCGCCAGCAGCCAAGGTTGGGGGGGCTTACAAGAGACCCAGTACTTC
TRBV10-3	TRBJ1-5	-	-	CAISESGGEFNQPQHF	TGTGCCATCAGTGAGTCAGGGGGGGAGTTCAATCAGCCCCAGCATTTT
TRBV3-1/TRBV3-2	TRBJ1-4	-	-	CASSQAQAGLGKLFF	TGTGCCAGCAGCCAAGCCCAAGCGGGGTTGGGAAAACTGTTTTTT
TRBV6-2/TRBV6-3	TRBJ1-1	-	-	CASSYSTGWAEAFF	TGTGCCAGCAGTTACTCGACGGGGTGGGCTGAAGCTTTCTTT
TRBV27	TRBJ2-1	-	-	CASGSNNEQFF	TGTGCCAGCGGGAGCAACAATGAGCAGTTCTTC
TRBV5-1	TRBJ2-2	few	-	CASQGPDSGELFF	TGCGCCAGCCAGGGACCGGACAGCGGGGAGCTGTTTTTT
TRBV19	TRBJ2-5	-	TRBD2	CASSSGTSLETQYF	TGTGCCAGTAGTTCCGGGACTAGTTTAGAGACCCAGTACTTC
TRBV5-5	TRBJ1-5	-	TRBD1	CASSLWDSATYSNQPQHF	TGTGCCAGCAGCCTATGGGACAGCGCTACCTATAGCAATCAGCCCCAGCATTTT
TRBV19	TRBJ1-2	-	-	CASSINSGYTF	TGTGCCAGTAGTATAAACAGCGGCTACACCTTC
TRBV5-1	TRBJ2-5	-	TRBD2	CASSLVGGKETQYF	TGCGCCAGCAGCTTGGTCGGGGGGAAAGAGACCCAGTACTTC
TRBV18	TRBJ2-7	-	-	CASSPDWRVGYEQYF	TGTGCCAGCTCACCGGATTGGAGGGTTGGCTACGAGCAGTACTTC
TRBV14	TRBJ2-5	once	-	CASSSRVLETQYF	TGTGCCAGCAGCTCCCGTGTCCTGGAGACCCAGTACTTC
TRBV5-1	TRBJ2-5	-	-	CASSLGTRETQYF	TGCGCCAGCAGCTTGGGGACAAGGGAGACCCAGTACTTC
TRBV7-2	TRBJ2-2	-	-	CASSGGRPGELAGELFF	TGTGCCAGCAGCGGGGGACGGCCGGGGGAGTTGGCCGGGGAGCTGTTTTTT
TRBV14	TRBJ1-1	few	-	CASSLFLNTEAFF	TGTGCCAGCAGCCTTTTCTTGAACACTGAAGCTTTCTTT
TRBV12-3/TRBV12-4	TRBJ1-5	-	-	CASSLQEGQPQHF	TGTGCCAGCAGTTTACAGGAGGGGCAGCCCCAGCATTTT
TRBV29-1	TRBJ1-4	-	TRBD1	CSVADRANEKLFF	TGCAGCGTTGCGGACAGGGCTAATGAAAAACTGTTTTTT
TRBV2	TRBJ2-7	-	TRBD2	CASKWEGEQYF	TGTGCCAGCAAATGGGAGGGGGAGCAGTACTTC
TRBV19	TRBJ2-2	-	-	CASCRQENTGELFF	TGTGCCAGTTGTAGACAGGAAAACACCGGGGAGCTGTTTTTT
TRBV2	TRBJ1-5	-	-	CASGRGDSNQPQHF	TGTGCCAGCGGCAGGGGAGATAGCAATCAGCCCCAGCATTTT
TRBV3-1/TRBV3-2	TRBJ2-7	-	-	CASSPDWGEQYF	TGTGCCAGCAGCCCGGACTGGGGAGAGCAGTACTTC
TRBV6-5	TRBJ2-6	once	-	CATSLDSSGANVLTF	TGTGCCACCAGCCTCGACAGCTCTGGGGCCAACGTCCTGACTTTC
TRBV5-1	TRBJ2-7	-	TRBD2	CASSVGTSGRRDEQYF	TGCGCCAGCAGCGTCGGGACTAGCGGGAGAAGAGACGAGCAGTACTTC